The following is a TCR beta chain sequence with its context. The sample comes from a study of T-cell reconstitution after alpha-beta-depleted transplantation in children. The TCRbeta library was prepared with unique molecular identifiers. TCRdb fed the PCR reads into MiXCR, producing one record per CDR3 protein. The data hold about 600,000 distinct CDR3 sequences, with about 10% observed a single time. The CDR3 consists of 12 residues. Per germline, CDR1 MNHEY and CDR2 SVGEGT. J lost 5 bases, V lost 4 bases, and 2 bases had no gene match. The chain couples TRBV6-2 or TRBV6-3 to TRBJ2-7; 7 bases are a match to TRBD2. This clonotype was obtained from a human donor who donated a stem cell graft to a child with acute myeloid leukemia. The sequenced sample was PBMCs from the stem cell graft donor, obtained from the stem cell graft. DNA for the CDR3: TGTGCCAGCAGTTCCGGACTAGACGAGCAGTACTTC. Translated: CASSSGLDEQYF.